These 23 T cell receptor beta chains share one sample of origin, sequenced in a study of Ad26.COV2.S vaccination and SARS-CoV-2 variants. The method was immunoSEQ multiplex PCR; TCRdb's version includes in-frame clones alone and lacks a portion of them. Here the sample spans 200,000 to 250,000 clones, around nine tenths being singletons. Treatment meaning: around 19 received Ad26.COV2.S at low or high dose, single or two shots; 5 received placebo; per-sample allocation not given. Vaccine and placebo recipients were sampled on day 63 after the first injection. Sequenced material: peripheral blood, taken in a trial of Ad26.COV2.S vaccine versus placebo. The receptors originated from a person aged 18-60 years who received the Ad26.COV2.S COVID-19 vaccine or a placebo.

The chain recombines TRBV6-5 with TRBJ1-1; 8 bases line up with TRBD1. V was clipped by 6 bases and J by 7 bases; unmatched bases: 7. This CDR3 has 13 residues. Germline V CDR1 and CDR2: MNHEY, SVGAGI. In nucleotides, the CDR3 is TGTGCCAGCAGGGCTGGACAGGGCGTTGAAGCTTTCTTT. Protein: CASRAGQGVEAFF.

This chain links TRBV3-1 (or the pseudogene TRBV3-2) with TRBJ2-7, with D tentatively TRBD2 (5 bases). The CDR3 is 15 amino acids. The germline V gene encodes CDR1 LGHDT and CDR2 YNNKEL (reference sequence). Trimming took off 1 base at V and 6 bases at J, with 16 bases between the two ends. CDR3 DNA: TGTGCCAGCAGCCAAGGTGATCACCTAGCTGGCGAGCAGTACTTC. This translates into CASSQGDHLAGEQYF.

Here the CDR3 reads CASSPSGTYYNEQFF. CDR3 DNA sequence: TGTGCCAGCAGCCCCTCCGGGACATACTACAATGAGCAGTTCTTC. This chain uses TRBV5-6 with TRBJ2-1; D possibly corresponds to TRBD1 (6 bases). The CDR3 sequence is 15 residues long. CDR1 is SGHDT, CDR2 YYEEEE, per germline. Trimming took off 4 bases at V and 3 bases at J, with 14 bases between the two ends. Based on the CDR3 plus reference TRBV5-6 and TRBJ2-1, the full variable domain is DAGVTQSPTHLIKTRGQQVTLRCSPKSGHDTVSWYQQALGQGPQFIFQYYEEEERQRGNFPDRFSGHQFPNYSSELNVNALLLGDSALYLCASSPSGTYYNEQFFGPGTRLTVL.

The CDR3 loop is CASKGASDTQYF. CDR3 DNA: TGTGCCAGCAAAGGGGCATCAGATACGCAGTATTTT. The chain has TRBV7-9 and TRBJ2-3, with D possibly TRBD1 on 5 matching bases. Germline V gives CDR1 SEHNR, CDR2 FQNEAQ (reference sequence). Trimming took off 7 bases at V and 4 bases at J, with 9 bases between the two ends. CDR3 length equals 12 residues.

The V gene is TRBV10-3, the J gene TRBJ1-5, with TRBD1 as a possible D gene (5 bases). CDR3 length: 13 residues. V was pared by 10 bases and J by 6 bases, with 16 bases between. Germline V gene sequence: CDR1 ENHRY, CDR2 SYGVKD. CDR3 DNA sequence: TGTGCCACGGGCAACGGCAGGGTTCAGCCCCAGCATTTT. Protein: CATGNGRVQPQHF.

This chain uses TRBV6-4 with TRBJ1-6; the match to TRBD1 covers 7 bases. Germline assignment: CDR1 MRHNA and CDR2 SNTAGT. Germline trimming cut 2 bases from V and 2 bases from J; bases unmatched to any gene: 15. The CDR3 is 20 amino acids. CDR3 loop: CASSDPPTGFHWPYNSPLHF. CDR3 bases: TGTGCCAGCAGTGACCCCCCGACAGGGTTTCATTGGCCCTATAATTCACCCCTCCACTTT.

This clone was recorded a few times. The chain couples TRBV6-5 to TRBJ2-7; 10 bases fit TRBD1. Trimming removed 5 bases from V and 6 bases from J; junction bases left unmatched: 7. The germline V gene has CDR1 MNHEY and CDR2 SVGAGI. The CDR3 has 14 residues. The CDR3 DNA is TGTGCCAGCAGTCGACAGGGGGCGCGGGTCGAGCAGTACTTC. Translated: CASSRQGARVEQYF.

The chain employs TRBV18 and TRBJ1-5, with a tentative D call TRBD1 (5 bases). The V gene's germline CDR1 is KGHSH and CDR2 LQKENI. The CDR3 spans 15 residues. Between the trimmed V and J ends, which lost 6 bases and 0 bases, there was a span of 12 bases. The CDR3 loop is CASSQTANSNQPQHF. Written as DNA, the CDR3 is TGTGCCAGCTCCCAGACAGCTAATAGCAATCAGCCCCAGCATTTT.

The rearrangement uses TRBV3-1 (or the pseudogene TRBV3-2) and TRBJ2-7; D is unclear. Germline V lookup: CDR1 LGHDT, CDR2 YNNKEL (reference sequence). Trimming took 1 base from V and 2 from J, leaving 6 bases between them. The CDR3 contains 13 residues. The CDR3 loop is CASSQGGTYEQYF. For the CDR3, the DNA is TGTGCCAGCAGCCAAGGTGGCACCTACGAGCAGTACTTC.

The rearrangement uses TRBV30 and TRBJ2-3; the D gene is possibly TRBD1 (5 bases). CDR3 length equals 14 residues. Trimming pared 1 base from V and 1 base from J, leaving 9 bases between. The germline V gene encodes CDR1 GTSNPN and CDR2 SVGIG (reference sequence). The CDR3 DNA follows: TGTGCCTGGAGTGGGGGCCGACGCACAGATACGCAGTATTTT. As protein: CAWSGGRRTDTQYF.

The chain links TRBV30 to TRBJ1-5, with unresolved D. The V gene's germline CDR1 is GTSNPN and CDR2 SVGIG (reference sequence). Trimming removed 0 bases from V and 2 bases from J, with 11 bases in between. The CDR3 loop spans 15 amino acids. Here the CDR3 DNA reads TGTGCCTGGAGTGTACTCCGTGGGGGCAATCAGCCCCAGCATTTT. Its protein is CAWSVLRGGNQPQHF.

This sequence joins TRBV5-4 and TRBJ2-5; D gene unclear. The CDR3 runs to 13 residues. Trimming removed 0 bases from V and 4 bases from J, with 7 bases in between. Germline CDR1 is SGHNT and CDR2 is YYREEE (reference sequence). The CDR3 region has the DNA TGTGCCAGCAGCTTGGGCGAGTCAGAGACCCAGTACTTC. It translates to CASSLGESETQYF.

The rearrangement joins TRBV7-9 to TRBJ2-7, with 10 bases aligning to TRBD1. Germline-derived CDR1 and CDR2 are SEHNR and FQNEAQ (reference sequence). CDR3 length equals 16 residues. The V gene end was trimmed by 5 bases and the J gene end by 6 bases; junction bases not matched to a gene: 13. This CDR3 reads CASSPWGGTGEAEQYF. CDR3 bases: TGTGCCAGCAGCCCCTGGGGGGGGACAGGGGAAGCCGAGCAGTACTTC.

This chain connects TRBV6-4 to TRBJ1-2; a weak D match, TRBD1 (5 bases). CDR1 is MRHNA, CDR2 SNTAGT, per germline. This CDR3 spans 14 amino acids. V was pared by 3 bases and J by 8 bases, with 16 bases between. As DNA, the CDR3 is TGTGCCAGCAGTGATGGGGACGGACTAACGGGCTACACCTTC. Residues: CASSDGDGLTGYTF.

This sequence joins TRBV7-3 and TRBJ1-6; D is unclear. The CDR3 has 13 amino acids. The germline V gene has CDR1 SGHTA and CDR2 FQGTGA. The V gene lost 4 bases and the J gene lost 7 bases, with 8 bases spanning the gap. In DNA, the CDR3 is TGTGCCAGCAGCTCCAACTTGAATTCACCCCTCCACTTT. It codes for CASSSNLNSPLHF.

The J gene is TRBJ1-4, the V gene TRBV7-8; D may be TRBD1 (5 bases). Trimming removed 5 bases from V and 7 bases from J, with 26 bases in between. Per the germline V gene, CDR1 is SGHVS and CDR2 is FQNEAQ. The CDR3 has 18 amino acids. The CDR3 sequence is CASSRTLAGPGTGEKLFF. Written as DNA, the CDR3 is TGTGCCAGCAGCCGGACCTTAGCGGGGCCAGGGACCGGTGAAAAACTGTTTTTT. Together with reference TRBV7-8 and TRBJ1-4, the CDR3 gives the full variable domain: GAGVSQSPRYKVAKRGQDVALRCDPISGHVSLFWYQQALGQGPEFLTYFQNEAQLDKSGLPSDRFFAERPEGSVSTLKIQRTQQEDSAVYLCASSRTLAGPGTGEKLFFGSGTQLSVL.

The chain combines TRBV28 with TRBJ1-2; a weak D match, TRBD1 (6 bases). Trimming took off 5 bases at V and 4 bases at J, with 17 bases between the two ends. There are 15 residues in the CDR3. CDR1 and CDR2 (germline): MDHEN, SYDVKM. CDR3 sequence reads: CASSNGQFSTYGYTF. In nucleotides, the CDR3 is TGTGCCAGCAGTAACGGACAGTTCTCTACCTATGGCTACACCTTC.

The chain uses TRBV14 and TRBJ2-3; the match to TRBD2 covers 9 bases. CDR3 length equals 18 residues. With 3 bases clipped from V and 7 bases from J, the junction kept 17 bases outside the gene matches. Germline assignment: CDR1 SGHDN and CDR2 FVKESK. The CDR3 reads CASSHKGSGRGPIHTQYF. DNA for the CDR3: TGTGCCAGCAGCCACAAGGGTAGCGGGAGAGGACCCATACATACGCAGTATTTT.

The table lists this clone with a count of one. V gene TRBV5-4 combines with J gene TRBJ2-7; 9 nucleotides agree with TRBD2. Trimming cost V 0 bases and J 0 bases; bases outside gene matches: 4. Germline V gene sequence: CDR1 SGHNT, CDR2 YYREEE (reference sequence). This CDR3 has 16 amino acids. The CDR3 protein is CASSLGVSGGSYEQYF. CDR3 coding DNA: TGTGCCAGCAGCTTGGGGGTTAGCGGGGGCTCCTACGAGCAGTACTTC.

The rearrangement links TRBV5-1 to TRBJ2-7; a weak D match, TRBD1 (6 bases). The germline V gene encodes CDR1 SGHRS and CDR2 YFSETQ. The CDR3 extends over 14 amino acids. V was shortened by 0 bases and J by 3 bases, with 10 bases between the two germline ends. CDR3 nucleotide sequence: TGCGCCAGCAGCTTGGGTCAGGGGTTCTACGAGCAGTACTTC. This gives the protein CASSLGQGFYEQYF.

The chain is built from TRBV19 and TRBJ2-2; a possible D gene is TRBD2 (6 bases). CDR1 LNHDA and CDR2 SQIVND come from the germline V gene (reference sequence). Trimming shortened V by 4 bases and J by 6 bases, and 21 bases separated the two germline ends. The CDR3 covers 17 residues. As DNA, the CDR3 is TGTGCCAGTAGTAAAAATCCAGGAGGGGTCGGGGCCGGGGAGCTGTTTTTT. Amino acids: CASSKNPGGVGAGELFF.

J is TRBJ2-1 and V is TRBV6-2 or TRBV6-3; 9 positions agree with TRBD1. Germline values: CDR1 MNHEY, CDR2 SVGEGT. The CDR3 runs 14 residues. The junction had 7 bases not matched to a gene; V was cut back by 6 bases and J by 7 bases. The CDR3 region has the DNA TGTGCCAGCAGCACCCGGACAGGGGAGAATGAGCAGTTCTTC. Its translation: CASSTRTGENEQFF.

This chain joins TRBV5-1 and TRBJ2-3; D is possibly TRBD1 (5 bases). Trimming stripped 2 bases from V and 6 bases from J, with 16 bases between. This CDR3 spans 15 amino acids. Germline lookup yields CDR1 SGHRS and CDR2 YFSETQ. The chain's CDR3 is CASSFGRVQPDTQYF. The CDR3 DNA follows: TGCGCCAGCAGCTTCGGCAGGGTTCAACCCGATACGCAGTATTTT.